This T cell receptor beta chain was identified in a study of cytomegalovirus exposure and HLA in healthy donors. General observations from the study: Later analysis suggested links between common viral pathogens and several top significant clusters. Presence/absence analyses rested on an assumption that sequencing depth was roughly uniform across donors. It was reported that TCR beta sequences correctly inferred the HLA-A and HLA-B alleles for most subjects.

Per germline, CDR1 MNHNY and CDR2 SVGAGI (reference sequence). Trimming cost V 8 bases and J 1 base; bases outside gene matches: 4. CDR3 length: 14 residues. With regard to this clone: Its target is not known.

PCR employed 60 Vbeta and 13 Jbeta primers. Generated by immunoSEQ multiplex PCR, the TCRdb table keeps only in-frame clones and is missing some. The repertoire holds 95,000 to 120,000 clones, with under 90% as singletons. Material: PBMCs. This chain links TRBV6-6 with TRBJ2-5; 10 positions match TRBD1. The receptor's source is a young woman in good health and CMV-seronegative. The CDR3 loop reads CASCWDRGQETQYF. CDR3 DNA: TGTGCCAGCTGTTGGGACAGGGGCCAAGAGACCCAGTACTTC.